This T cell receptor (beta chain) is from a study of Graves' ophthalmopathy and Graves' hyperthyroidism. The study's findings and limits: Blood also carried most expanded thyroid clonotypes exceeding 0.001 frequency.

In germline, CDR1 is SNHLY, CDR2 FYNNEI. The CDR3 is 15 residues long. The ends lost 4 bases at V and 6 bases at J; junction bases unmatched: 8. As regards this clonotype: Its antigen is still unknown.

RNA transcripts provided the template for amplifying TCR beta CDR3 regions. HTBI primers were used in a first-round RT-PCR, which preceded a second-round multiplex PCR. TCRdb reprocessed the multiplex PCR reads with MiXCR, giving one entry per CDR3 protein. Here the sample spans around 600,000 distinct CDR3 sequences, about 40% being singletons. The sequenced sample consisted of peripheral blood. The chain joins TRBV2 to TRBJ1-4; 7 bases are shared with TRBD1. The sequence came from an adult man with Graves' ophthalmopathy. CDR3 in DNA: TGTGCCAGCAGTGGTATGGGACAGCTATATGAAAAACTGTTTTTT. It is translated as CASSGMGQLYEKLFF.